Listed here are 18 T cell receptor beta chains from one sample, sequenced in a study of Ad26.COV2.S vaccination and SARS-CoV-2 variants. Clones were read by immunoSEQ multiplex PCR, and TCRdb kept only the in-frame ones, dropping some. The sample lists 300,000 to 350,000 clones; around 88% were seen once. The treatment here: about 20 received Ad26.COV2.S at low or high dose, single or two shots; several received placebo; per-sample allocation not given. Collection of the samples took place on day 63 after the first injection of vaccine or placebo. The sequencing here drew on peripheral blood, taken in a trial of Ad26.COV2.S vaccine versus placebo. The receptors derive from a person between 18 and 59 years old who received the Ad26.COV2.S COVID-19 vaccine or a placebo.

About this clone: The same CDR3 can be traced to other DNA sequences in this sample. DNA for the CDR3: TGCAGCGTTGCTCGGAACACTGAAGCTTTCTTT. It translates to CSVARNTEAFF. The chain is built from TRBV29-1 and TRBJ1-1; D is uncertain. The CDR3 is 11 amino acids. V was trimmed by 4 bases and J by 1 base, leaving 4 bases between them. Looked up from germline, CDR1 is SQVTM and CDR2 is ANQGSEA.

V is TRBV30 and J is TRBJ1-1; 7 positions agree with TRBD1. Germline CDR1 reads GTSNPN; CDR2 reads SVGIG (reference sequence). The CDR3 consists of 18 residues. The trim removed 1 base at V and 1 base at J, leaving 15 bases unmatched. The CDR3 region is CAWSDPLPFGTANTEAFF. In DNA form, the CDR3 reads TGTGCCTGGAGTGACCCGCTCCCGTTCGGGACAGCGAACACTGAAGCTTTCTTT.

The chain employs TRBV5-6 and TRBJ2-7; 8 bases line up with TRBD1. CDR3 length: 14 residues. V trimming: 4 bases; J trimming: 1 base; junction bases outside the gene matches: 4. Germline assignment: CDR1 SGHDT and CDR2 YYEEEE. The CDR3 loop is CASSRDRISYEQYF. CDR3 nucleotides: TGTGCCAGCAGCAGGGACAGGATATCCTACGAGCAGTACTTC.

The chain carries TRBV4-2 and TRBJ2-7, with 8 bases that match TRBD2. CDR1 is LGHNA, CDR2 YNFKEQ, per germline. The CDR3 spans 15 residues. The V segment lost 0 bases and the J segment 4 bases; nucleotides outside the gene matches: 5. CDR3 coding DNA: TGTGCCAGCAGCCAAGACTCGGGAGGGCCGTACGAGCAGTACTTC. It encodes CASSQDSGGPYEQYF.

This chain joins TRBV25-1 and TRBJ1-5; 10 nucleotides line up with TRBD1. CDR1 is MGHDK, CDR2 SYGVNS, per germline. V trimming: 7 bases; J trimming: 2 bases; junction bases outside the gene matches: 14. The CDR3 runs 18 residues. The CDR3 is CASNWGQGPVECNQPQHF. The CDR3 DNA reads TGTGCCAGCAATTGGGGACAGGGGCCTGTCGAGTGCAATCAGCCCCAGCATTTT. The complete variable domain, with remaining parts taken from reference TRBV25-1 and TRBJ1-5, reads EADIYQTPRYLVIGTGKKITLECSQTMGHDKMYWYQQDPGMELHLIHYSYGVNSTEKGDLSSESTVSRIRTEHFPLTLESARPSHTSQYLCASNWGQGPVECNQPQHFGDGTRLSIL.

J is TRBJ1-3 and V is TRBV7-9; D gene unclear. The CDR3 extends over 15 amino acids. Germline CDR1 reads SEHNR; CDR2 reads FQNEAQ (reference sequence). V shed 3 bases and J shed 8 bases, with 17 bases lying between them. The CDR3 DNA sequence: TGTGCCAGCAGCTTGAGCCGTGTAAGCGGGGACACCATATATTTT. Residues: CASSLSRVSGDTIYF.

The CDR3 nucleotides read TGTGCCAGCAGCGGATTGACAGGGAAAAGAGGGGAGCAGTACTTC. Protein: CASSGLTGKRGEQYF. The genes are TRBV11-2 and TRBJ2-7, with 7 bases identical to TRBD1. Germline V lookup: CDR1 SGHAT, CDR2 FQNNGV. J lost 7 bases, V lost 5 bases, and 14 bases had no gene match. The CDR3 covers 15 residues.

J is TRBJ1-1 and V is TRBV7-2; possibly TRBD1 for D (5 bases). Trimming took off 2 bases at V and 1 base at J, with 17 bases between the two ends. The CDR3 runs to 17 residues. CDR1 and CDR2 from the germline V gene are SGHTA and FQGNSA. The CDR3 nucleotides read TGTGCCAGCAGCTTATATGGGGGTATTAAAGGGAACACTGAAGCTTTCTTT. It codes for CASSLYGGIKGNTEAFF. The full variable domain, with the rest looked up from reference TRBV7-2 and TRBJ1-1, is GAGVSQSPSNKVTEKGKDVELRCDPISGHTALYWYRQSLGQGLEFLIYFQGNSAPDKSGLPSDRFSAERTGGSVSTLTIQRTQQEDSAVYLCASSLYGGIKGNTEAFFGQGTRLTVV.

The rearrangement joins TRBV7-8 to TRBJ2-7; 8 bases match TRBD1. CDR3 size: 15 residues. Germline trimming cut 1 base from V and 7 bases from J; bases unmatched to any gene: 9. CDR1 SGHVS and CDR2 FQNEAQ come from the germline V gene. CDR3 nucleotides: TGTGCCAGCAGCTTAGGGACAGGGATTTTGCGGGAGCAGTACTTC. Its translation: CASSLGTGILREQYF.

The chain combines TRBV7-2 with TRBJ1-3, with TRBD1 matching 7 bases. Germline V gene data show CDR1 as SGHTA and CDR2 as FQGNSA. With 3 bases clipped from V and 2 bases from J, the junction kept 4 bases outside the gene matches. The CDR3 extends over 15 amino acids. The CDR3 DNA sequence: TGTGCCAGCAGCTTCCACAGGGGAGCTGGAAACACCATATATTTT. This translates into CASSFHRGAGNTIYF.

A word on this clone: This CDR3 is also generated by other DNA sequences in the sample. CDR3 in amino acids: CASSLSGYEQYF. The DNA of the CDR3 is TGTGCCAGCAGCCTTAGCGGCTACGAGCAGTACTTC. The rearrangement uses TRBV11-2 and TRBJ2-7, with a possible D match to TRBD2 (6 bases). V dropped 5 bases and J dropped 3 bases, with 8 bases sitting between them. The germline V gene has CDR1 SGHAT and CDR2 FQNNGV. CDR3 length: 12 residues. Together with reference TRBV11-2 and TRBJ2-7, the CDR3 gives the full variable domain: EAGVAQSPRYKIIEKRQSVAFWCNPISGHATLYWYQQILGQGPKLLIQFQNNGVVDDSQLPKDRFSAERLKGVDSTLKIQPAKLEDSAVYLCASSLSGYEQYFGPGTRLTVT.

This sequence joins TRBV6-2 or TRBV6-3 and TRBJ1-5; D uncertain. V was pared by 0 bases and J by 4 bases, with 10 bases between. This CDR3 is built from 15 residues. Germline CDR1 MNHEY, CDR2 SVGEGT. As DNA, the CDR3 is TGTGCCAGCAGTTACTCTCCCTCTTGGAATCAGCCCCAGCATTTT. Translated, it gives CASSYSPSWNQPQHF.

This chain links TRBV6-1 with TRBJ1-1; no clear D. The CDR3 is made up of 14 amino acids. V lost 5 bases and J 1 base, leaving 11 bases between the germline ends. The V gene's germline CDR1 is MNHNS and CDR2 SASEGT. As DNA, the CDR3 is TGTGCCAGCAGTAAATTCGACGGGAACACTGAAGCTTTCTTT. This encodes CASSKFDGNTEAFF.

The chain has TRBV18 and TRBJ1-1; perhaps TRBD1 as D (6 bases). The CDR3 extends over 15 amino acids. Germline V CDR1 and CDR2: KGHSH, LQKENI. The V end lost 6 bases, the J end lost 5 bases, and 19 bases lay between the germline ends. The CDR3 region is CASSRTTGRRTEAFF. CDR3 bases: TGTGCCAGCTCCCGCACGACAGGTCGACGGACTGAAGCTTTCTTT.

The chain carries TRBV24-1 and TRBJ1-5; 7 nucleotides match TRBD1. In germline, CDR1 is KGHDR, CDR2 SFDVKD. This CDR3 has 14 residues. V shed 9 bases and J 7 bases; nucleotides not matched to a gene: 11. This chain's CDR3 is CATPDRDTGQPQHF. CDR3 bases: TGTGCCACCCCCGACAGGGATACAGGACAGCCCCAGCATTTT.

DNA for the CDR3: TGTGCCAGTAGTGCGACAGGGGGCAATGAAAAACTGTTTTTT. Translated, it gives CASSATGGNEKLFF. The V and J genes are TRBV19 and TRBJ1-4; 10 nucleotides agree with TRBD1. Germline CDR1 is LNHDA and CDR2 is SQIVND (reference sequence). Losses at the gene ends were 5 bases for V and 5 bases for J; bases not matched to a gene: 2. The CDR3 consists of 14 residues.

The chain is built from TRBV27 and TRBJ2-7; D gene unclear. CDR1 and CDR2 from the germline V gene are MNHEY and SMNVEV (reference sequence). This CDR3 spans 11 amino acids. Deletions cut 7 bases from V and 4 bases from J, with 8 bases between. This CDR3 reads CASKGMYEQYF. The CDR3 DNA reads TGTGCCAGCAAAGGGATGTACGAGCAGTACTTC.

CDR3 amino acids: CASSSYGGNNEQFF. DNA of the CDR3: TGTGCCAGCAGTTCTTACGGGGGAAACAATGAGCAGTTCTTC. This chain connects TRBV6-5 to TRBJ2-1, with TRBD2 as a possible D gene (6 bases). The CDR3 length is 14 residues. The ends were cut back, 4 bases at V and 5 bases at J, with 12 bases in the middle. Germline V lookup: CDR1 MNHEY, CDR2 SVGAGI.